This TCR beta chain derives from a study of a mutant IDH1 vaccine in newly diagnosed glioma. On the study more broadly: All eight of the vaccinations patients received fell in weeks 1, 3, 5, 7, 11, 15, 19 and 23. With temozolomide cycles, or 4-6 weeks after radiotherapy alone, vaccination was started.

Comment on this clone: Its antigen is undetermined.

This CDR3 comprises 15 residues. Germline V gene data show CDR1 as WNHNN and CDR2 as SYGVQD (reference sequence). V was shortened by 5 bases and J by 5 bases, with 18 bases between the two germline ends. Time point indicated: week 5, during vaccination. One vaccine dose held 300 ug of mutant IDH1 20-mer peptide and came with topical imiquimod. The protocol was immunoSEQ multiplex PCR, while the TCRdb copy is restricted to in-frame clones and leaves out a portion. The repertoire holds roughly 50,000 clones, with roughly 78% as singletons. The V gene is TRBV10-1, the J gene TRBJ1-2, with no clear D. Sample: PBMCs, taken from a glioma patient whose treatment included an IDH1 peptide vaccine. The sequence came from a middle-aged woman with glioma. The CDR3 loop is CASSPSRLNKYGYTF. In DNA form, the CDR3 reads TGCGCCAGCAGTCCCTCCAGGCTAAACAAGTATGGCTACACCTTC.